The sequence of this T cell receptor (beta chain) was determined in a study of T cells in Graves' hyperthyroidism and ophthalmopathy. Each diagnosis was grounded in clinical symptoms, serum thyroxine and TRAb, thyroid ultrasound, and orbital computed tomography. The CDR3 consists of 12 residues. Trimming removed 2 bases from V and 3 bases from J, with 4 bases in between. The germline V gene has CDR1 DFQATT and CDR2 SNEGSKA (reference sequence). In this sample, this clonotype turned up a few times. TCR beta CDR3 regions were amplified from RNA transcripts. HTBI primers drove first-round RT-PCR of the TCR CDR3. Each CDR3 protein is one row after TCRdb ran MiXCR on the multiplex PCR reads. The sample records about 200,000 distinct CDR3 sequences, 17% being singletons.

The clonotype originates from a man aged 45-60 years with Graves' hyperthyroidism. The chain joins TRBV20-1 to TRBJ2-2; no definite D call. The source material was blood. The CDR3 sequence is CSARRYTGELFF. CDR3 bases: TGCAGTGCTAGAAGATACACCGGGGAGCTGTTTTTT.